The entry below describes one T cell receptor beta chain. The data belong to a study of blood T cell repertoires in COVID-19. As handled by the study authors: It was from reference gene primer amplification that nucleated cell counts were estimated. Clones were read by immunoSEQ multiplex PCR, and TCRdb kept only the in-frame ones, dropping some. The V and J calls and clone size are taken from that table; D and trimming were inferred from the DNA. The data contain 90,000 or so clones, around 87% of them singletons. J lost 5 bases, V lost 4 bases, and 3 bases had no gene match. This CDR3 region has 14 residues. Germline CDR1 SNHLY, CDR2 FYNNEI.

This sequence originates from a human donor in a cohort sampled during active COVID-19. This chain uses TRBV2 with TRBJ2-5; TRBD2 aligns across 11 bases. Sample: peripheral blood. The DNA for the CDR3 is TGTGCCAGCAGTGGACTAGCGGGATTGGAGACCCAGTACTTC. This translates into CASSGLAGLETQYF.